The entry that follows covers one T cell receptor (beta chain) sequence. The data were taken from a study of blood T cell repertoires in COVID-19. Study-level information: T cells, B-cell-depleted T cells, or PBMCs supplied cDNA or gDNA.

Per the authors' pipeline: Estimation of nucleated cell counts was performed using reference gene primer amplification. Profiling relied on immunoSEQ multiplex PCR, and the TCRdb table lists in-frame clones only, not all of them. V, J and clone size are those of that table, while D and trimming were read from the DNA. The sample consists of just over 300,000 clones, roughly nine tenths of them appearing once. The CDR3 runs 13 residues. Trimming cost V 5 bases and J 11 bases; bases outside gene matches: 9. CDR1 PRHDT and CDR2 FYEKMQ come from the germline V gene (reference sequence). This sequence was found in a man aged 18 to 30 with active or convalescent COVID-19. Sequenced input: peripheral blood. The V and J genes are TRBV13 and TRBJ1-1; 9 positions agree with TRBD1. The CDR3 DNA follows: TGTGCCAGCAGCGACCGGGACAGGGTTTGGGCTTTCTTT. Its translation: CASSDRDRVWAFF.